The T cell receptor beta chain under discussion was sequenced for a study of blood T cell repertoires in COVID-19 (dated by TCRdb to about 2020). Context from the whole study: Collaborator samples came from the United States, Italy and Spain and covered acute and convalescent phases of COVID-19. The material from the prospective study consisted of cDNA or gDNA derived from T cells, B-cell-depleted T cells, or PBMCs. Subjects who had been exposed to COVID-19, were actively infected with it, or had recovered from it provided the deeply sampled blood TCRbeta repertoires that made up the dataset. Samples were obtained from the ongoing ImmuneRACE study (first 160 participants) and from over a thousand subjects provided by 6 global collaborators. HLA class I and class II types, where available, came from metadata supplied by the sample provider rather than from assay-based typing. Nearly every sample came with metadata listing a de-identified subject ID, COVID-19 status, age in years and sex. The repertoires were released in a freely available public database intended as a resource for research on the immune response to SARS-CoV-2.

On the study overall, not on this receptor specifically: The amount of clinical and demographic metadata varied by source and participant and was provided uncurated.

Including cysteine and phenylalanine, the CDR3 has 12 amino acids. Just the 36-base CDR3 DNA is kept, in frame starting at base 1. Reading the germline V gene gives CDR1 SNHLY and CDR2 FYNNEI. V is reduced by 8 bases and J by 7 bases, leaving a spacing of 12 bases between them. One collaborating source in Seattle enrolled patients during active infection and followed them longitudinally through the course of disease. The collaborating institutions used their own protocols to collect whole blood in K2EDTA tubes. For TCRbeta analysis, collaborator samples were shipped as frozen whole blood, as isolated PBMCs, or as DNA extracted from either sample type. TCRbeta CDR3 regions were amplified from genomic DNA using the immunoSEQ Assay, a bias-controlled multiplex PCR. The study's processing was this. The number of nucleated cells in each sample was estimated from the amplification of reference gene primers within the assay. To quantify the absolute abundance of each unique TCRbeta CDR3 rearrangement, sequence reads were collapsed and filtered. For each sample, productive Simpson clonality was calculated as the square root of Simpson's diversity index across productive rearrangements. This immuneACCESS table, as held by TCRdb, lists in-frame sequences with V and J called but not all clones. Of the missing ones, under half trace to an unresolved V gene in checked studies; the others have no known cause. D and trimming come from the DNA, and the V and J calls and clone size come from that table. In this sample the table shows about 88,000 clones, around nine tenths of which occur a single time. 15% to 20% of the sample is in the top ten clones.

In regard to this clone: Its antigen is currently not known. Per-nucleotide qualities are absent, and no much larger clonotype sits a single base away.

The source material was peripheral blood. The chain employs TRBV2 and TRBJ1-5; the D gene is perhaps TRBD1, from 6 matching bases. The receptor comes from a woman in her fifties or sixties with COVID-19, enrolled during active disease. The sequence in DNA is TGTGCCAGCCACAGGGATGGGCAGCCCCAGCATTTT. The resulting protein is CASHRDGQPQHF.